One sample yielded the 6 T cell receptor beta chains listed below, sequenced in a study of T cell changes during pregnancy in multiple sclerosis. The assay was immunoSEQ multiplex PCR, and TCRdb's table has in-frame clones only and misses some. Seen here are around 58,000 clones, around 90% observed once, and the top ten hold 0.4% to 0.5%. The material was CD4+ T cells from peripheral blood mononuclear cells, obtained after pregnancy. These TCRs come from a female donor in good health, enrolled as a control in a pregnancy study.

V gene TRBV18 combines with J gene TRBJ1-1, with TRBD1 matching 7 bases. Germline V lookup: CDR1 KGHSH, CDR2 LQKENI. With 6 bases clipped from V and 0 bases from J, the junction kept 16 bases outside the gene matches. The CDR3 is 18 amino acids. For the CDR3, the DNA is TGTGCCAGCTCGCGCGATTATACCGGGACAGCCATGAACACTGAAGCTTTCTTT. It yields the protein CASSRDYTGTAMNTEAFF.

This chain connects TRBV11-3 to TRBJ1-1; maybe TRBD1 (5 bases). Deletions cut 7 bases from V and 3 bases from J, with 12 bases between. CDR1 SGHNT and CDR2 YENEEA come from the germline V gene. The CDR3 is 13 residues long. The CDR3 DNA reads TGTGCCAGCAATTACGGGGGAGACACTGAAGCTTTCTTT. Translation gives CASNYGGDTEAFF.

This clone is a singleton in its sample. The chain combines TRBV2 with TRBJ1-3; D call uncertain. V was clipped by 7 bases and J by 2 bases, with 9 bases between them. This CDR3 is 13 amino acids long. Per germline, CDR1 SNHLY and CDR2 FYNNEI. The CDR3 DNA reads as TGTGCCAGCACCGAGAGGGCTGGAAACACCATATATTTT. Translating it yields CASTERAGNTIYF.

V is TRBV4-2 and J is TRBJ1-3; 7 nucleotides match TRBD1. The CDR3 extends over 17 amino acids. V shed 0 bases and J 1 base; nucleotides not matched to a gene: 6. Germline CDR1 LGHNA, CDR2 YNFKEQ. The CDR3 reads CASSQDPSGGSGNTIYF. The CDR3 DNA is TGTGCCAGCAGCCAAGATCCGTCAGGGGGGTCTGGAAACACCATATATTTT.

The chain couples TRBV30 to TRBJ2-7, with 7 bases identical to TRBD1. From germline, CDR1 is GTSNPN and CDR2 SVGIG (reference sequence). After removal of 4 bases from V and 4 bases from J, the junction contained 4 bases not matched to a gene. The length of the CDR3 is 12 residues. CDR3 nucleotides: TGTGCCTGGATTCCCAGGGGGTACGAGCAGTACTTC. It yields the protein CAWIPRGYEQYF.

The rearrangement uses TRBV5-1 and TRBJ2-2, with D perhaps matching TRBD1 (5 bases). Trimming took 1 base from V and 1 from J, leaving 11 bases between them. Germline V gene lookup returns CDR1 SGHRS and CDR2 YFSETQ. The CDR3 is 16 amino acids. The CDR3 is CASSLSADRNTGELFF. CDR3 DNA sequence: TGCGCCAGCAGCTTGAGTGCAGACAGGAACACCGGGGAGCTGTTTTTT.